Sequencing of this T cell receptor (beta chain) was carried out in a study of T cells expressing NK-cell markers. Across the study: Within the sequenced cohort of eight donors, seven exhibited HCMV seropositivity and one was seronegative.

The CDR3 has 15 residues. Germline V lookup: CDR1 SGHAT, CDR2 FQNNGV. 5'RACE template switching with UMIs produced the TCR beta cDNA. TCRdb reanalyzed the 5' RACE reads, giving one entry per CDR3 protein sequence and no DNA. This table holds 300,000 or so distinct CDR3 sequences. The sequence was obtained from a woman between 18 and 70 years old in good health. The source material was blood T cells: a sorted CD56 or NKG2C T cell subset, CD4+ or CD8+ T cells, or bulk PBMC T cells (not recorded which). V is TRBV11-2 and J is TRBJ1-6. The CDR3 sequence: CASSHRMVEGSPLHF.